Sequencing of this T cell receptor beta chain was carried out in a study of cytomegalovirus exposure and HLA in healthy donors. A remark on this clone: The antigen is undetermined.

Researchers ran the PCR with 60 Vbeta and 13 Jbeta primers. Repertoires were generated with immunoSEQ multiplex PCR, while TCRdb's copy carries only in-frame clones and drops some. The sample lists about 150,000 clones, about 10% occurring once. Study-level findings and limits: HLA allele associations emerged for roughly 17,000 TCR beta sequences in a later analysis, at 0.05 false discovery rate.

Healthy individuals who donated bone marrow served as the donors. This CDR3 spans 14 amino acids. Germline V gene data show CDR1 as SGHTA and CDR2 as FQGNSA. V was pared by 5 bases and J by 4 bases, with 5 bases of the junction left unmatched. The chain joins TRBV7-2 to TRBJ1-2; 9 bases align to TRBD1. The clonotype originates from a man aged 45 to 65 in good health and CMV-seronegative. Sequences were obtained from PBMCs. The CDR3 DNA reads TGTGCCAGCAGCCCGGGGACAGGGAGCTATGGCTACACCTTC. Residues: CASSPGTGSYGYTF.